Shown below are 27 T cell receptor beta chains from a single sample sequenced in a study of beta chain features in type 1 diabetes. Expressed TCRB transcripts were sequenced because the entire RNA isolate underwent reverse transcription. The assay was immunoSEQ multiplex PCR, and TCRdb's table has in-frame clones only and misses some. The table shows 900,000 or so clones, with 15% to 20% occurring only once. Sequenced sample: naive CD4+ T cells from blood. The receptor set was obtained from a woman aged 18-29 years in good health.

The chain is built from TRBV28 and TRBJ2-6; 7 bases are shared with TRBD1. The CDR3 runs to 17 residues. The V gene end was trimmed by 6 bases and the J gene end by 0 bases; junction bases not matched to a gene: 8. CDR1 and CDR2 (germline): MDHEN, SYDVKM. The CDR3 sequence: CASRPLGQASGANVLTF. In nucleotides, the CDR3 is TGTGCCAGCAGACCCTTAGGACAGGCCTCTGGGGCCAACGTCCTGACTTTC.

In this sample, this clone turned up a few times. The V and J genes are TRBV11-2 and TRBJ2-3; D possibly matches TRBD1 or TRBD2 (5 bases each). The CDR3 consists of 13 residues. V lost 8 bases and J 6 bases, leaving 15 bases between the germline ends. From germline, CDR1 is SGHAT and CDR2 FQNNGV. CDR3 loop: CASGGVSRDTQYF. The CDR3 DNA sequence: TGTGCCAGCGGGGGAGTCAGCCGGGATACGCAGTATTTT.

The rearrangement uses TRBV7-9 and TRBJ1-4; D is ambiguous. With 1 base removed from V and 2 bases from J, the gap between germline ends came to 5 bases. Germline CDR1 is SEHNR and CDR2 is FQNEAQ (reference sequence). The CDR3 runs 14 residues. CDR3 nucleotide sequence: TGTGCCAGCAGCTTAGGAATGACTAATGAAAAACTGTTTTTT. Amino acid sequence: CASSLGMTNEKLFF.

The chain uses TRBV7-2 and TRBJ2-5; 8 bases are a match to TRBD1. Germline values: CDR1 SGHTA, CDR2 FQGNSA. The CDR3 is 15 amino acids. The ends lost 4 bases at V and 1 base at J; junction bases unmatched: 5. In DNA form, the CDR3 reads TGTGCCAGCAGCTCGATGACAGGGGTCCAAGAGACCCAGTACTTC. Translated: CASSSMTGVQETQYF.

The V and J genes are TRBV27 and TRBJ1-5, with 9 bases matching TRBD1. CDR3 length: 17 amino acids. Looked up from germline, CDR1 is MNHEY and CDR2 is SMNVEV (reference sequence). J lost 0 bases, V lost 5 bases, and 8 bases had no gene match. The CDR3 region is CASSPGQGRYSNQPQHF. The CDR3 region has the DNA TGTGCCAGCAGTCCCGGACAGGGGCGTTATAGCAATCAGCCCCAGCATTTT.

Comments on this clone: The same CDR3 arises from other DNA sequences in this sample as well. This sequence joins TRBV7-8 and TRBJ1-1; D is unresolved. This CDR3 comprises 13 residues. Germline loops: CDR1 SGHVS, CDR2 FQNEAQ. The V end lost 1 base, the J end lost 2 bases, and 5 bases lay between the germline ends. The CDR3 sequence: CASSLVRNTEAFF. CDR3 coding DNA: TGTGCCAGCAGCTTAGTCAGAAACACTGAAGCTTTCTTT.

The chain has TRBV7-2 and TRBJ2-1, with D possibly matching TRBD1 (6 bases). Germline CDR1 SGHTA, CDR2 FQGNSA. V shed 9 bases and J shed 6 bases, with 15 bases lying between them. The CDR3 is made up of 13 amino acids. This CDR3 is CASTYIQGNEQFF. In DNA form, the CDR3 reads TGTGCCAGTACCTACATACAGGGCAATGAGCAGTTCTTC.

The V call is TRBV15, the J call TRBJ2-3; 8 bases fit TRBD2. Trimming took 5 bases from V and 2 from J; bases not matched to a gene: 12. This CDR3 is 17 amino acids long. Germline-derived CDR1 and CDR2 are LNHNV and YYDKDF (reference sequence). The CDR3 coding sequence is TGTGCCACCAGCCGAGGCTTAGCGGGACTAAACACAGATACGCAGTATTTT. It translates to CATSRGLAGLNTDTQYF.

In nucleotides, the CDR3 is TGTGCCAGCAGCTTAGCCCTACAGGGGGAGCAGTATTTT. This translates into CASSLALQGEQYF. The V and J genes are TRBV7-9 and TRBJ2-3; 8 bases are a match to TRBD1. Germline V gene lookup returns CDR1 SEHNR and CDR2 FQNEAQ (reference sequence). V shed 0 bases and J 11 bases; nucleotides not matched to a gene: 4. The CDR3 is 13 residues long.

This clone was recorded at least ten times. The rearrangement uses TRBV10-3 and TRBJ2-1; 9 bases map to TRBD1. The junction had 8 bases not matched to a gene; V was cut back by 8 bases and J by 6 bases. Germline V lookup: CDR1 ENHRY, CDR2 SYGVKD. This CDR3 contains 14 residues. The CDR3 coding sequence is TGTGCCATCCAGGGGACAGGGTTAGGCAATGAGCAGTTCTTC. Translated, it gives CAIQGTGLGNEQFF.

The sample holds a few counts of this clone. This chain links TRBV7-2 with TRBJ2-7; TRBD1 agrees at 8 bases. This CDR3 has 16 amino acids. The V segment lost 5 bases and the J segment 2 bases; nucleotides outside the gene matches: 11. Germline lookup yields CDR1 SGHTA and CDR2 FQGNSA. The CDR3 DNA follows: TGTGCCAGCAGCCTAGTCGGCAACAGGGGGGCCTACGAGCAGTACTTC. Translation gives CASSLVGNRGAYEQYF.

V is TRBV6-5 and J is TRBJ1-5, with a weak D call TRBD1 (5 bases). CDR1 is MNHEY, CDR2 SVGAGI, per germline. Trimming stripped 7 bases from V and 5 bases from J, with 18 bases between. The CDR3 covers 15 residues. The CDR3 loop is CASTFMGGGHQPQHF. DNA for the CDR3: TGTGCCAGCACCTTCATGGGGGGAGGACATCAGCCCCAGCATTTT.

This clone was counted between two and nine times. The chain recombines TRBV20-1 with TRBJ2-7, with D hard to call. CDR3 length: 11 residues. Between the trimmed V and J ends, which lost 3 bases and 3 bases, there was a span of 6 bases. Germline loops: CDR1 DFQATT, CDR2 SNEGSKA (reference sequence). The CDR3 is CSARTHYEQYF. CDR3 sequence (DNA): TGCAGTGCTAGGACCCACTACGAGCAGTACTTC.

The V gene is TRBV6-5, the J gene TRBJ2-7; D uncertain. CDR3 length: 15 amino acids. Trimming removed 7 bases at V and 2 bases at J, with 18 bases between. The germline CDR1 and CDR2 sequences are MNHEY and SVGAGI. The DNA for the CDR3 is TGTGCCAGCAACCCCAGATTCGCCAGTACCTACGAGCAGTACTTC. It codes for CASNPRFASTYEQYF.

The V and J genes are TRBV19 and TRBJ2-1; 14 bases line up with TRBD2. The CDR3 runs 20 residues. J gave up 0 bases and V 1 base, and 8 bases lay outside the gene matches. CDR1 is LNHDA and CDR2 is SQIVND in the germline V gene (reference sequence). The CDR3: CASSIGAGLAGASSYNEQFF. Written as DNA, the CDR3 is TGTGCCAGTAGTATAGGTGCGGGACTAGCGGGAGCTAGCTCCTACAATGAGCAGTTCTTC.

In regard to this clone: The sample has other DNA sequences that encode this CDR3 too. This chain links TRBV7-2 with TRBJ2-7; 13 nucleotides agree with TRBD2. Germline CDR1 SGHTA, CDR2 FQGNSA. V lost 5 bases and J lost 2; bases outside the gene matches: 3. The CDR3 covers 15 residues. The CDR3 sequence is CASSPGTSGTYEQYF. The CDR3 nucleotides read TGTGCCAGCAGCCCCGGGACTAGCGGGACCTACGAGCAGTACTTC.

For the CDR3, the DNA is TGTGCCAGCTCACCAACATCGGCCGGTCTGCTCTCCCAGCCCCAGCATTTT. Amino acid sequence: CASSPTSAGLLSQPQHF. This chain joins TRBV18 and TRBJ1-5; no firm D call. This CDR3 is 17 amino acids long. Looked up from germline, CDR1 is KGHSH and CDR2 is LQKENI. The V end was cut by 2 bases, the J end by 7 bases, with 21 bases between.

This sequence joins TRBV19 and TRBJ2-1; the D is unclear. This CDR3 comprises 14 residues. V lost 2 bases, J lost 2 bases, and 7 bases lay in between. Germline V lookup: CDR1 LNHDA, CDR2 SQIVND (reference sequence). CDR3 region: CASSIQVAYNEQFF. CDR3 coding DNA: TGTGCCAGTAGTATACAGGTTGCCTACAATGAGCAGTTCTTC.

The genes are TRBV7-9 and TRBJ2-7; TRBD2 agrees at 7 bases. Germline values: CDR1 SEHNR, CDR2 FQNEAQ (reference sequence). CDR3 length: 16 amino acids. The J segment lost 2 bases and the V segment lost 5 bases, leaving 12 bases of the junction unmatched. In DNA form, the CDR3 reads TGTGCCAGCAGCGGCTTGTACTATGGGGGGGCCTACGAGCAGTACTTC. It translates to CASSGLYYGGAYEQYF.

This rearrangement joins TRBV2 to TRBJ2-1; TRBD2 matches 11 bases. From germline, CDR1 is SNHLY and CDR2 FYNNEI. CDR3 size: 16 residues. Losses at the gene ends were 7 bases for V and 3 bases for J; bases not matched to a gene: 8. The CDR3 region has the DNA TGTGCCAGCAATATAGCGGGAGGGCCCGGCTACAATGAGCAGTTCTTC. It specifies CASNIAGGPGYNEQFF.

This clone appeared a few times. The V gene is TRBV25-1, the J gene TRBJ2-7; TRBD1 agrees at 9 bases. Losses at the gene ends were 3 bases for V and 6 bases for J; bases not matched to a gene: 9. The germline V gene has CDR1 MGHDK and CDR2 SYGVNS. The CDR3 is 15 residues long. The DNA of the CDR3 is TGTGCCAGCAGTGACCCGGGACAGGGTGTAGGCGAGCAGTACTTC. Its translation is CASSDPGQGVGEQYF.

Concerning this clone itself: The sample holds other DNA sequences that translate to the same CDR3. The chain joins TRBV5-1 to TRBJ1-1; D perhaps matches TRBD1 (5 bases). The CDR3 is made up of 13 amino acids. The V end was cut by 4 bases, the J end by 0 bases, with 7 bases between. Germline CDR1 is SGHRS and CDR2 is YFSETQ. Here the CDR3 DNA reads TGCGCCAGCAGCCCAGGGATGAACACTGAAGCTTTCTTT. Amino acid sequence: CASSPGMNTEAFF.

As for this clone: This sample includes further DNA sequences coding for the same CDR3. This chain uses TRBV4-3 with TRBJ2-7; TRBD1 or TRBD2 may be the D gene (6 bases each). Germline CDR1 is LGHNA and CDR2 is YSLEER. Trimming left V 1 base short and J 3 bases short, with 13 bases between. This CDR3 spans 15 amino acids. CDR3: CASSQGGGGSYEQYF. Written as DNA, the CDR3 is TGCGCCAGCAGCCAAGGAGGAGGGGGTAGCTACGAGCAGTACTTC.

This clone was observed once. This sequence joins TRBV7-2 and TRBJ2-3, with no clear D. This CDR3 has 16 residues. Germline values: CDR1 SGHTA, CDR2 FQGNSA. V gave up 8 bases and J gave up 0 bases, with 18 bases separating them. CDR3 DNA: TGTGCCAGCGCCGCTCGTTCGGATCCAAGCACAGATACGCAGTATTTT. Its translation: CASAARSDPSTDTQYF.

This clone was seen a few times. This chain uses TRBV29-1 with TRBJ2-1, with TRBD1 matching over 7 bases. Germline V CDR1 and CDR2: SQVTM, ANQGSEA. CDR3 length: 12 amino acids. With 4 bases clipped from V and 9 bases from J, the junction kept 6 bases outside the gene matches. DNA for the CDR3: TGCAGCGTTGCACGGGACAGAGTTGAGCAGTTCTTC. Its protein is CSVARDRVEQFF.

The chain combines TRBV10-2 with TRBJ2-3; D is uncertain. Germline assignment: CDR1 WSHSY and CDR2 SAAADI. There are 13 residues in the CDR3. With 6 bases removed from V and 6 bases from J, the gap between germline ends came to 13 bases. The CDR3 DNA reads TGCGCCAGCAGACGGCCGACCCGGGATACGCAGTATTTT. This gives the protein CASRRPTRDTQYF.

This clone was seen more than once but under ten times. The chain joins TRBV18 to TRBJ1-1, with D perhaps matching TRBD1 (5 bases). Germline assignment: CDR1 KGHSH and CDR2 LQKENI. Trimming cost V 2 bases and J 3 bases, with 13 bases left between them. CDR3 length: 15 residues. The CDR3 DNA reads TGTGCCAGCTCACCAAGATCCAGGGATGACACTGAAGCTTTCTTT. As protein: CASSPRSRDDTEAFF. Together with reference TRBV18 and TRBJ1-1, the CDR3 gives the full variable domain: NAGVMQNPRHLVRRRGQEARLRCSPMKGHSHVYWYRQLPEEGLKFMVYLQKENIIDESGMPKERFSAEFPKEGPSILRIQQVVRGDSAAYFCASSPRSRDDTEAFFGQGTRLTVV.